This T cell receptor (beta chain) was recorded in a study of blood T cell repertoires in COVID-19. Data came from immunoSEQ multiplex PCR; TCRdb stores just in-frame clones and leaves some out. This sample yields roughly 180,000 clones, of which roughly 80% are seen a single time; around an eighth belongs to the top ten. The germline V gene encodes CDR1 SGHAT and CDR2 FQNNGV. This CDR3 is 16 amino acids long. Trimming removed 1 base at V and 3 bases at J, with 14 bases between. Participants, about 18 to 100 years old, spanned under 25 US areas. The chain has TRBV11-2 and TRBJ2-3; D uncertain. The TCR sequence derives from a man between 60 and 75 years old who had been exposed to COVID-19. Sequenced sample: PBMCs or T cells enriched from blood (not recorded which). CDR3 in amino acids: CASSLVGGTNTDTQYF. CDR3 DNA: TGTGCCAGCAGCTTAGTAGGCGGAACCAATACAGATACGCAGTATTTT.